This T cell receptor beta chain derives from a study of PD-L1 blockade in urothelial cancer (dated by TCRdb to 2017 to 2019). About the full investigation: Every patient began therapy in about 2014 and was given atezolizumab 1,200 mg intravenously every 3 weeks. About nine tenths of the roughly 29 patients were identified as males with urothelial cancer of bladder origin, and a prior smoking history was reported by 18 of 29 patients. An ECOG performance status of 0 or 1 was recorded for the patients, and 0 to 3 prior chemotherapy regimens had been received by the patients. Blood samples were analyzed at 3 weeks after treatment start (second dose) and at 6 weeks after treatment start. Blood samples gave a median of around 140,000 T cells and 83,000 or so unique TCRs, with a median clonality of 0.080. An exploratory multi-omic analysis was conducted of the somatic, immune and clinical correlates of response to PD-L1 blockade with atezolizumab in urothelial cancer. TCR sequencing covered pretreatment tumor samples and matched, serially collected peripheral blood taken before and after atezolizumab treatment. Durable clinical benefit meant progression-free survival longer than 6 months, and TCR features were also tested against progression-free and overall survival. Whole exome sequencing and RNA sequencing of pretreatment tumors were performed alongside TCR sequencing in the same patients. About 10 patients reached durable clinical benefit, while fewer than 25 patients did not. Pretreatment blood TCR-seq was available for under 35 patients, at least one posttreatment blood collection was obtained for about 25 patients, and tumor TCR-seq was available for about 25 patients.

Each PCR received spiked-in synthetic TCR analog templates so that absolute template abundance could be estimated from read counts. Using the immunoSEQ assay, TCRbeta CDR3 regions were amplified from genomic DNA with bias-controlled V and J gene primers. Sequencing of rearranged TCRbeta segments was done at approximately 20X coverage. The paper's processing steps were these. Clustering was used to correct sequencing errors, and CDR3s were annotated against IMGT so that V, D and J genes could be assigned. Downstream analyses used only productive TCRbeta rearrangements, leaving out any out-of-frame or stop-codon sequences. Clonality was calculated as one minus the Shannon entropy normalized by the log of the number of unique productive sequences. Clones differing between time points or between blood and tumor were identified using Fisher's exact test with Benjamini-Hochberg correction, with an adjusted p below 0.01 applied as the threshold. This is the immuneACCESS table as TCRdb keeps it, with only in-frame sequences that have V and J called. A part of the clones is gone; compared with another copy, unresolved V genes explain less than half, and the rest is unexplained. That table supplies the V and J calls and clone size; D and trimming were determined from the DNA. This sample lists nearly 30,000 clones; 80% to 90% were detected once. The ten biggest clones cover 2.5% to 3.5% of the sample.

A total of 25 to 30 patients with locally advanced or metastatic urothelial carcinoma, treated at Memorial Sloan Kettering on a trial protocol, made up the cohort. Peripheral blood mononuclear cells were collected from each patient pretreatment and during treatment, giving between 1 and 8 total time points per patient. The Qiagen DNeasy Blood extraction kit was used to purify genomic DNA from total PBMCs and from tumor samples. PBMCs were collected pretreatment and during treatment, and were isolated and stored as previously described. General study outcomes and caveats: Improved progression-free and overall survival was found to be associated with pretreatment peripheral blood TCR clonality below the median. Patients with durable benefit showed greater expansion of tumor-associated TCR clones in peripheral blood 3 weeks after starting treatment (n of about 22, p = 0.022). Small sample size (n ≈ 28) and many exploratory analyses mean the results are intended to be hypothesis-generating.

As to this clone: Its binding antigen is unknown. Base qualities are not provided; no much larger clone lies one nucleotide away.

Spanning cysteine to phenylalanine, the CDR3 consists of 16 amino acids. Of all the DNA, just the CDR3 is kept, 48 bases in frame from base 1. Trimming removed 5 bases from V and 7 bases from J, leaving 23 bases between the germline ends. Reading the germline V gene gives CDR1 SNHLY and CDR2 FYNNEI. This TCR was sampled from a man aged 45-60 years with urothelial cancer. The material was PBMCs, obtained around atezolizumab (anti-PD-L1) treatment. The rearranged chain carries TRBV2 and TRBJ1-1, and the D gene may be TRBD1, 6 bases matching. The nucleotide sequence is TGTGCCAGCAGTTCGGACAGAAGGCTAGGTTCTGGTGAAGCTTTCTTT. This encodes CASSSDRRLGSGEAFF.